A selection of T cell receptor beta chains follows, all from one sample in a study of blood T cells in healthy people across ages. TCRdb processed the 5' RACE reads anew with MiXCR; each CDR3 protein has one entry. There are 1 million to 1.2 million distinct CDR3 sequences in the sample; around two fifths occur only once, and under 15% lies in the top ten. What was sequenced was blood. These receptors all stem from a man younger than 35 in good health. Each CDR3 is given with its conserved first and last residue.

>TRBJ2-3|TRBV4-3
CVSSRIRGPTDTQYF
>TRBJ2-3|TRBV12-3/TRBV12-4
CASSFGAGGPRDTQYF
>TRBJ2-1|TRBV4-2
CASSQDRQGSRNEQFF
>TRBJ1-5|TRBV6-2/TRBV6-3
CASSPGRIANRPQHF
>TRBJ1-1|TRBV7-2
CANSVGGLPSKAFF
>TRBJ1-5|TRBV7-2
CASSSSFNQPQHF
>TRBJ2-1|TRBV27
CASQGNIKPGNEQFF
>TRBJ2-3|TRBV4-3
CASSQTGGVRADTQYF
>TRBJ1-5|TRBV9
CASSPGDINQPQHF
>TRBJ1-2|TRBV6-5
CASRGDRYYGYTF
>TRBJ2-2|TRBV12-3/TRBV12-4
CASRGRDWSGELFF
>TRBJ2-3|TRBV18
CASSASGTGPPRTQYF
>TRBJ1-2|TRBV6-6
CASSQRQNPLYNYGYTF
>.|TRBV9
CASSVGGMGEQYF
>TRBJ2-5|TRBV25-1
CASSGPSRQETQYF
>TRBJ1-1|TRBV4-3
CASSPLDRAHPMNTEAFF
>TRBJ2-5|TRBV7-9
CASSLGLGGEETQYF
>TRBJ2-6|TRBV28
CASSLEWVKRSGANVLTF
>TRBJ2-5|TRBV29-1
CSVEDRGSRETQYF
>TRBJ1-1|TRBV28
CASTGESIAEAFF
>TRBJ2-1|TRBV6-5
CAGSRTDKGYYNEQFF
>TRBJ1-4|TRBV4-3
CASSQAGRGATGGEKLFF
>TRBJ2-1|TRBV20-1
CSARKALTYNEQFF
>TRBJ2-1|TRBV20-1
CSARESGGVNEQFF
>TRBJ1-4|TRBV12-3/TRBV12-4
CASSSMGGVGEKLFF
>TRBJ1-6|TRBV6-1
CASSEAKGRTPLHF
>TRBJ2-5|TRBV7-9
CASSLELTLTAYQETQYF
>TRBJ1-2|TRBV4-2
CASSQAESGYTF
>TRBJ2-1|TRBV5-1
CASSSSPGRFNEQFF
>TRBJ1-5|TRBV24-1
CATSDPGTVGNQPQHF
>TRBJ2-3|TRBV20-1
CSATAVASSTDTQYF
>TRBJ1-5|TRBV20-1
CSAIDKGNQPQHF
>TRBJ1-2|TRBV4-3
CASSQDRGAGAGYGYTF
>TRBJ1-2|TRBV4-3
CASSQDGVIGYGYTF
>TRBJ1-5|TRBV12-3/TRBV12-4
CASSLPQSNQPQHF
>TRBJ1-1|TRBV20-1
CSARGEAGEAFF
>TRBJ2-3|TRBV30
CAWSKGQGTDTQYF
>TRBJ1-4|TRBV24-1
CATNQEETGGTNEKLFF
>TRBJ2-2|TRBV29-1
CSVVDCLNTGELFF
>TRBJ2-3|TRBV4-1
CASSQEGYITDTQYF
>TRBJ2-3|TRBV5-5
CASSLITSGASTDTQYF
>TRBJ1-1|TRBV29-1
CSVVQGLNTEAFF
>TRBJ2-7|TRBV3-1
CASSPPSGTEREQYF
>TRBJ1-1|TRBV7-8
CASSLGGGRNTEAFF
>TRBJ2-5|TRBV20-1
CSARDSSGGAQLGYF
>TRBJ1-5|TRBV7-2
CASSLLYQPQHF
>TRBJ1-4|TRBV28
CASSPAGPNEKLFF
>.|TRBV6-5
CASSLNVYEQYF
>TRBJ2-7|TRBV10-3
CAISEEETSGYEQYF
>TRBJ2-3|TRBV7-9
CASSPLSYLIAQYF
>TRBJ2-7|TRBV6-5
CASRRNYEQYF
>TRBJ2-1|TRBV4-1
CASSQGFGQGLDNEQFF